Detailed here is one T cell receptor beta chain. Its specificity is not known. The sample is drawn from a study of vaccination and CD4 T cells after COVID-19. Across the whole study: Sampling post-COVID took place a median 101 days after diagnosis (range 35 to 161). The authors used overlapping spike peptides from SARS-CoV-2, HCoV-NL63, HCoV-OC43 and HCoV-229E to stimulate cells.

The CDR3 loop spans 13 amino acids. Per germline, CDR1 MGHDK and CDR2 SYGVNS. Between the trimmed V and J ends, which lost 6 bases and 1 base, there was a span of 9 bases. The Oncomine TCR Beta short-read assay sequenced DNA from cultured CD4+ T cells. TCRdb re-analysed the PCR reads in MiXCR, keeping a single row per CDR3 protein. The profile covers just over 20,000 distinct CDR3 sequences, with approximately 48% appearing a single time and more than 3.5% taken by the ten largest. Treatment in this sample: roughly ten-day PBMC culture with coronavirus spike peptide pools or control peptides (ViraFEST assay).

This clonotype was obtained from a human donor who had recovered from COVID-19. The V call is TRBV25-1, the J call TRBJ1-1; possibly TRBD1 for D (5 bases). Sequencing was performed on CD4+ T cells from blood, cultured in vitro. The CDR3 region has the DNA TGTGCCAGCAGGGGGGTCGGGAACACTGAAGCTTTCTTT. This codes for CASRGVGNTEAFF.